The sequence of this T cell receptor beta chain was determined in a study of shared clonotypes between healthy human individuals. Assay used: immunoSEQ multiplex PCR; TCRdb lists only in-frame clones, some missing. The sample has about 1 million clones, around 76% seen once. CDR1 is MGHRA, CDR2 YSYEKL, per germline. With V trimmed by 0 bases and J by 7 bases, 9 bases remained unmatched. CDR3 size: 18 residues. Participating donors were healthy, HIV-negative adults free of recent acute infections or vaccinations. What was sequenced was memory CD4+ T cells sorted from blood. Stated subset: CD45RA-negative fraction. The source is a man younger than 35 in good health. The gene calls are TRBV4-1 and TRBJ1-6; 10 positions agree with TRBD1. The CDR3: CASSQETMGQGYNSPLHF. CDR3 nucleotide sequence: TGCGCCAGCAGCCAAGAAACGATGGGACAGGGGTACAATTCACCCCTCCACTTT.